This entry lists 25 T cell receptor beta chains sequenced from one sample in a study of blood T cell repertoires in COVID-19. The method was immunoSEQ multiplex PCR; TCRdb's version includes in-frame clones alone and lacks a portion of them. The table records roughly 330,000 clones, 85% to 90% of them present only once. Sample: peripheral blood. These receptors came from a woman in her forties or fifties with active or convalescent COVID-19.

Only a few counts were recorded for this clone. J is TRBJ1-4 and V is TRBV7-2; TRBD1 might be the D (6 bases). Germline assignment: CDR1 SGHTA and CDR2 FQGNSA. V was clipped by 1 base and J by 6 bases, with 15 bases between them. There are 16 residues in the CDR3. The CDR3: CASSLEGWPGDEKLFF. In DNA, the CDR3 is TGTGCCAGCAGCTTAGAAGGGTGGCCAGGGGATGAAAAACTGTTTTTT.

V usage is TRBV27 and J usage is TRBJ2-3; D ambiguous. Germline V CDR1 and CDR2: MNHEY, SMNVEV (reference sequence). This CDR3 is built from 15 residues. With 1 base removed from V and 0 bases from J, the gap between germline ends came to 8 bases. CDR3 amino acids: CASSLLATSTDTQYF. Here the CDR3 DNA reads TGTGCCAGCAGTTTATTGGCGACAAGCACAGATACGCAGTATTTT.

The chain is built from TRBV12-5 and TRBJ2-1; D gene uncertain. V was shortened by 7 bases and J by 8 bases, with 12 bases between the two germline ends. The germline CDR1 and CDR2 sequences are LGHNT and FRNRAP. This CDR3 is 12 amino acids long. CDR3 in DNA: TGTGCTAGTGCAGACACATTTTATGAGCAGTTCTTC. It encodes CASADTFYEQFF.

This clone was counted a few times. DNA for the CDR3: TGTGCCAGCGGGACTAGCGTCGGGGAGCTGTTTTTT. Translation: CASGTSVGELFF. J is TRBJ2-2 and V is TRBV2; TRBD2 agrees at 10 bases. V lost 8 bases, J lost 7 bases, and 1 base stayed unmatched. The CDR3 runs to 12 residues. Germline V gene data show CDR1 as SNHLY and CDR2 as FYNNEI.

This sequence joins TRBV18 and TRBJ2-1; maybe TRBD2 (6 bases). V was shortened by 0 bases and J by 0 bases, with 9 bases between the two germline ends. The CDR3 runs 16 residues. Germline CDR1 and CDR2: KGHSH and LQKENI. The CDR3 protein is CASSPPRGISYNEQFF. CDR3 sequence (DNA): TGTGCCAGCTCACCACCCCGCGGGATCTCCTACAATGAGCAGTTCTTC.

V gene TRBV7-3 combines with J gene TRBJ1-1; D ambiguous. The V end lost 5 bases, the J end lost 5 bases, and 12 bases lay between the germline ends. The CDR3 totals 13 residues. In germline, CDR1 is SGHTA, CDR2 FQGTGA. The CDR3 loop is CASSPGRETEAFF. CDR3 bases: TGTGCCAGCAGCCCTGGTCGGGAAACTGAAGCTTTCTTT.

This clone was counted a single time. The chain has TRBV7-2 and TRBJ1-2; 9 bases align to TRBD1. Germline V gene sequence: CDR1 SGHTA, CDR2 FQGNSA. The CDR3 contains 14 residues. The ends lost 3 bases at V and 4 bases at J; junction bases unmatched: 3. CDR3 DNA: TGTGCCAGCAGCTTGGGACAGGGCCCCTATGGCTACACCTTC. Residues: CASSLGQGPYGYTF.

CDR3 sequence: CASSETGSSTDTQYF. The CDR3 DNA follows: TGTGCCAGCAGCGAGACGGGATCTAGCACAGATACGCAGTATTTT. The V and J genes are TRBV14 and TRBJ2-3; perhaps TRBD2 as D (5 bases). The CDR3 totals 15 residues. CDR1 SGHDN and CDR2 FVKESK come from the germline V gene. Trimming stripped 5 bases from V and 0 bases from J, with 12 bases between.

The chain carries TRBV28 and TRBJ1-1; D not certain. V was clipped by 2 bases and J by 1 base, with 5 bases between them. Germline V lookup: CDR1 MDHEN, CDR2 SYDVKM. The CDR3 consists of 13 residues. CDR3 sequence (DNA): TGTGCCAGCAGTTTAATCCAGAACACTGAAGCTTTCTTT. Its translation: CASSLIQNTEAFF.

This clone was found a few times. CDR3 nucleotide sequence: TGTGCCAGCGGGACAGGGTATGGCTACACCTTC. Amino acid sequence: CASGTGYGYTF. The J gene is TRBJ1-2, the V gene TRBV12-3 or TRBV12-4, with 9 bases identical to TRBD1. The V and J ends lost 8 bases and 5 bases, in that order; junction bases with no gene match: 0. The CDR3 is 11 residues long.

This chain's CDR3 is CASSQVSGTRSKETQYF. CDR3 DNA: TGCGCCAGCAGCCAAGTTTCCGGGACTAGGTCGAAAGAGACCCAGTACTTC. V usage is TRBV4-3 and J usage is TRBJ2-5, with 8 bases that match TRBD2. V lost 1 base and J lost 3; bases outside the gene matches: 10. From germline, CDR1 is LGHNA and CDR2 YSLEER. This CDR3 region has 17 residues.

This chain uses TRBV25-1 with TRBJ2-1, with a weak D call TRBD2 (6 bases). Per germline, CDR1 MGHDK and CDR2 SYGVNS. The ends were cut back, 4 bases at V and 12 bases at J, with 22 bases in the middle. This CDR3 spans 15 amino acids. The CDR3 nucleotides read TGTGCCAGCAGTGCTCCGGGACTTACCCTTGAGAGGCAGTTCTTC. As protein: CASSAPGLTLERQFF.

This chain joins TRBV4-1 and TRBJ2-3, with 8 bases matching TRBD2. Germline values: CDR1 MGHRA, CDR2 YSYEKL. The CDR3 consists of 13 residues. Trimming removed 2 bases from V and 8 bases from J; junction bases left unmatched: 3. CDR3 bases: TGCGCCAGCAGCCAACTACTAGCGGCTACGCAGTATTTT. It translates to CASSQLLAATQYF.

V is TRBV28 and J is TRBJ2-1; 11 bases align to TRBD2. V dropped 6 bases and J dropped 4; count of bases not matched to a gene: 14. Per germline, CDR1 MDHEN and CDR2 SYDVKM. This CDR3 is 18 amino acids long. For the CDR3, the DNA is TGTGCCAGCAGCCTAAAGATCCTCCTAGCGGGAGGATACAATGAGCAGTTCTTC. As protein: CASSLKILLAGGYNEQFF. Drawing the rest from reference TRBV28 and TRBJ2-1, the complete variable domain is DVKVTQSSRYLVKRTGEKVFLECVQDMDHENMFWYRQDPGLGLRLIYFSYDVKMKEKGDIPEGYSVSREKKERFSLILESASTNQTSMYLCASSLKILLAGGYNEQFFGPGTRLTVL.

The chain combines TRBV7-2 with TRBJ2-5; 13 positions agree with TRBD2. Germline values: CDR1 SGHTA, CDR2 FQGNSA. This CDR3 comprises 15 residues. With 4 bases clipped from V and 5 bases from J, the junction kept 4 bases outside the gene matches. The DNA for the CDR3 is TGTGCCAGCAGCTCACGGACTAGCGGGGGTGAGACCCAGTACTTC. It codes for CASSSRTSGGETQYF.

J is TRBJ1-1 and V is TRBV10-3; TRBD1 matches 7 bases. From germline, CDR1 is ENHRY and CDR2 SYGVKD. The V gene end was trimmed by 6 bases and the J gene end by 1 base; junction bases not matched to a gene: 2. CDR3 size: 13 residues. CDR3 residues: CAISRGENTEAFF. As DNA, the CDR3 is TGTGCCATCAGCAGGGGGGAGAACACTGAAGCTTTCTTT.

The chain couples TRBV7-3 to TRBJ1-1; D not certain. Germline-derived CDR1 and CDR2 are SGHTA and FQGTGA. V lost 1 base to trimming and J lost 5 bases, with 11 bases between them. The CDR3 covers 14 residues. CDR3: CASSLSPGWTEAFF. CDR3 DNA sequence: TGTGCCAGCAGCTTAAGTCCGGGATGGACTGAAGCTTTCTTT. Combining the CDR3 with reference TRBV7-3 and TRBJ1-1 gives the whole variable domain GAGVSQTPSNKVTEKGKYVELRCDPISGHTALYWYRQSLGQGPEFLIYFQGTGAADDSGLPNDRFFAVRPEGSVSTLKIQRTERGDSAVYLCASSLSPGWTEAFFGQGTRLTVV.

The J gene is TRBJ1-1, the V gene TRBV28; D is unclear. Germline values: CDR1 MDHEN, CDR2 SYDVKM. This CDR3 comprises 13 residues. The germline V and J ends were trimmed by 2 bases and 3 bases, with 7 bases remaining between them. CDR3 loop: CASSLNSDTEAFF. The CDR3 region has the DNA TGTGCCAGCAGTTTAAATTCGGACACTGAAGCTTTCTTT.

A single count supports this clone. Other DNA sequences from this sample encode an identical CDR3 as well. The J gene is TRBJ1-1, the V gene TRBV5-6; tentative D call: TRBD1 (5 bases). V was trimmed by 1 base and J by 2 bases, leaving 6 bases between them. Germline loops: CDR1 SGHDT, CDR2 YYEEEE. The CDR3 loop spans 13 amino acids. CDR3 bases: TGTGCCAGCAGCTTGACAGGTAACACTGAAGCTTTCTTT. It is translated as CASSLTGNTEAFF.

The chain recombines TRBV9 with TRBJ2-3; 8 nucleotides align to TRBD2. With 1 base clipped from V and 3 bases from J, the junction kept 4 bases outside the gene matches. CDR3 length: 15 amino acids. Germline CDR1 and CDR2: SGDLS and YYNGEE. The CDR3 spells CASSVWTGGTDTQYF. The CDR3 nucleotides are TGTGCCAGCAGCGTATGGACGGGGGGGACAGATACGCAGTATTTT.

The chain links TRBV5-5 to TRBJ1-1; a possible D gene is TRBD1 (5 bases). This CDR3 contains 15 residues. Germline V gives CDR1 SGHKS, CDR2 YYEKEE (reference sequence). V lost 3 bases and J 2 bases, leaving 14 bases between the germline ends. The CDR3 DNA follows: TGTGCCAGCAGCTGGGCAACGACAGCTAACACTGAAGCTTTCTTT. Amino acid sequence: CASSWATTANTEAFF.

Turning to this clone: The junction does not match germline at one end; this may be a read error. The chain carries TRBV7-7 and TRBJ1-5; D not resolved. Germline V gives CDR1 SSHAT, CDR2 FNYEAQ (reference sequence). This CDR3 is built from 18 residues. The CDR3 reads CASTTNPLPATFNQPQHF. The CDR3 DNA follows: TGTGCTAGCACCACAAACCCCCTCCCCGCCACCTTCAATCAGCCCCAGCATTTT.

This sequence joins TRBV5-8 and TRBJ2-2, with 8 bases aligning to TRBD2. Unmatched junction bases numbered 6, after V lost 4 bases and J lost 1 base. CDR1 and CDR2 from the germline V gene are SGHTS and YDEGEE. The CDR3 is 16 amino acids. This CDR3 reads CASSTFAGGNTGELFF. CDR3 coding DNA: TGTGCCAGCAGCACTTTCGCGGGGGGGAACACCGGGGAGCTGTTTTTT.

The rearrangement links TRBV7-2 to TRBJ2-7, with TRBD2 matching 11 bases. Trimming removed 5 bases from V and 2 bases from J; junction bases left unmatched: 8. Germline loops: CDR1 SGHTA, CDR2 FQGNSA. The CDR3 contains 16 residues. The CDR3, as DNA: TGTGCCAGCAGCATCACCGGGACTAGCGGTACCTACGAGCAGTACTTC. This translates into CASSITGTSGTYEQYF.

V gene TRBV19 combines with J gene TRBJ2-7, with D unresolved. Trimming took off 5 bases at V and 5 bases at J, with 10 bases between the two ends. The CDR3 runs to 12 residues. From germline, CDR1 is LNHDA and CDR2 SQIVND (reference sequence). CDR3 region: CASSGYSDEQYF. CDR3 bases: TGTGCCAGTAGTGGATACAGTGACGAGCAGTACTTC.